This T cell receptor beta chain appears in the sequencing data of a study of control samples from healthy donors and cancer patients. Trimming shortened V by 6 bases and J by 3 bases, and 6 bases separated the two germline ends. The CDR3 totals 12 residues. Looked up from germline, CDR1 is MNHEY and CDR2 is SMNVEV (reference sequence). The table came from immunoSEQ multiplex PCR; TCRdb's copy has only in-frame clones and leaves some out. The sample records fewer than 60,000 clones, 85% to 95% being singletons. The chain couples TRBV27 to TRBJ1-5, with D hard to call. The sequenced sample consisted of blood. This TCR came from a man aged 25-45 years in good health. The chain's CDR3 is CASRLDNQPQHF. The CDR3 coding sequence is TGTGCCAGCAGGCTAGACAATCAGCCCCAGCATTTT.